This T cell receptor (beta chain) originates from a study of monozygotic twins with inflammatory bowel disease. Study results and limitations: Resolution of different T cell subtypes was not achieved. IBD patients showed reduced TCRbeta diversity (inverse Simpson) versus healthy co-twins. Results did not support any single strong IBD-associated signal or clonotype.

Following a re-call of the 5' RACE reads, TCRdb has one entry per CDR3 protein and lacks DNA. Its table records 420,000 or so distinct CDR3 sequences. A word on this clonotype: What it recognizes is unknown.

Whole-blood total RNA was extracted without T cell sorting. The CDR3 runs 16 residues. Germline lookup yields CDR1 MDHEN and CDR2 SYDVKM. The V call is TRBV28, the J call TRBJ2-7; the TRBD1 assignment by TCRdb is unverifiable without DNA. The clonotype comes from a human donor with ulcerative colitis or Crohn's disease, or a healthy co-twin of an affected twin (not recorded which). The sample comprised blood. The CDR3 is CASSYPPMWPTYEQYF.